This passage covers 18 T cell receptor beta chains from one sample sequenced in a study of shared clonotypes between healthy human individuals. Libraries were prepared by immunoSEQ multiplex PCR; TCRdb keeps only in-frame clonotypes and omits some of them. The table includes approximately 92,000 clones, approximately 75% detected once. Sequencing was performed on memory CD8+ T cells sorted from blood. As to subset: CD45RO+ cells pooled with CCR7-negative TemRA cells. The receptor source for this set is a young man in good health.

This chain links TRBV6-6 with TRBJ2-7; 9 positions match TRBD1. Looked up from germline, CDR1 is MNHNY and CDR2 is SVGAGI (reference sequence). The CDR3 loop spans 14 amino acids. V trimming: 5 bases; J trimming: 2 bases; junction bases outside the gene matches: 4. CDR3 DNA: TGTGCCAGCAGTCTTAGACAGGGGGCCTACGAGCAGTACTTC. As protein: CASSLRQGAYEQYF.

This clone was seen more than once but under ten times. The rearrangement links TRBV25-1 to TRBJ2-1; D might be TRBD1 (6 bases). The CDR3 runs 16 residues. CDR1 and CDR2 (germline): MGHDK, SYGVNS. Between the trimmed V and J ends, which lost 4 bases and 4 bases, there was a span of 17 bases. CDR3 sequence reads: CASSAPGTQIYNEQFF. As DNA, the CDR3 is TGTGCCAGCAGTGCGCCCGGGACACAAATTTACAATGAGCAGTTCTTC.

This clone came up once. The CDR3 nucleotides read TGTGCCAGCAGTTACTCGGCGGGAGGGGCCTACGAGCAGTACTTC. It codes for CASSYSAGGAYEQYF. The chain is built from TRBV6-6 and TRBJ2-7; TRBD2 aligns across 9 bases. This CDR3 is built from 15 residues. V shed 0 bases and J 2 bases; nucleotides not matched to a gene: 2. Germline V CDR1 and CDR2: MNHNY, SVGAGI (reference sequence).

V and J are TRBV6-5 and TRBJ1-5; D is unresolved. Trimming shortened V by 0 bases and J by 1 base, and 7 bases separated the two germline ends. This CDR3 is 15 amino acids long. CDR1 is MNHEY and CDR2 is SVGAGI in the germline V gene. In nucleotides, the CDR3 is TGTGCCAGCAGTTACTCAACAGAGAGCAATCAGCCCCAGCATTTT. Protein sequence: CASSYSTESNQPQHF.

This chain links TRBV28 with TRBJ1-1, with a weak D call TRBD1 (6 bases). Trimming removed 2 bases at V and 4 bases at J, with 17 bases between. Germline values: CDR1 MDHEN, CDR2 SYDVKM. The CDR3 is made up of 16 amino acids. CDR3 sequence reads: CASSLEMTGLSTEAFF. As DNA, the CDR3 is TGTGCCAGCAGTTTAGAGATGACAGGATTAAGCACTGAAGCTTTCTTT. Complete variable domain (other parts from reference TRBV28 and TRBJ1-1): DVKVTQSSRYLVKRTGEKVFLECVQDMDHENMFWYRQDPGLGLRLIYFSYDVKMKEKGDIPEGYSVSREKKERFSLILESASTNQTSMYLCASSLEMTGLSTEAFFGQGTRLTVV.

This clone has more than one count but fewer than ten. This chain joins TRBV28 and TRBJ2-1; D is tentatively TRBD1 or TRBD2 (5 bases each). CDR1 MDHEN and CDR2 SYDVKM come from the germline V gene. The CDR3 sequence is 13 residues long. Trimming removed 8 bases at V and 4 bases at J, with 12 bases between. The CDR3 DNA is TGTGCCAGCGTCCGGGACCATTACAATGAGCAGTTCTTC. Protein product: CASVRDHYNEQFF.

Details on this clone: This sequence may be a read error, since a much larger clone differs from it by one base. The V gene is TRBV6-6, the J gene TRBJ1-1; D is undetermined. The germline V and J ends were trimmed by 5 bases and 1 base, with 2 bases remaining between them. The CDR3 totals 11 residues. Looked up from germline, CDR1 is MNHNY and CDR2 is SVGAGI (reference sequence). CDR3 bases: TGTGCCAGCAGTCGGAACACTGAAGCTTTCTTT. This translates into CASSRNTEAFF.

V gene TRBV29-1 combines with J gene TRBJ2-7; TRBD1 agrees at 8 bases. Germline lookup yields CDR1 SQVTM and CDR2 ANQGSEA. The CDR3 has 15 residues. The V gene end was trimmed by 0 bases and the J gene end by 1 base; junction bases not matched to a gene: 5. In DNA, the CDR3 is TGCAGCGTTGAAGATAACGACAGGGGATCCTACGAGCAGTACTTC. Protein product: CSVEDNDRGSYEQYF.

The gene calls are TRBV11-2 and TRBJ1-1; TRBD1 matches at 8 bases. The CDR3 consists of 12 residues. V shed 6 bases and J 7 bases; nucleotides not matched to a gene: 4. The germline gives CDR1 SGHAT, CDR2 FQNNGV. The DNA of the CDR3 is TGTGCCAGCAGTTCGACAGGGGATGAAGCTTTCTTT. Translated: CASSSTGDEAFF. The whole variable domain, filled in from reference TRBV11-2 and TRBJ1-1, reads EAGVAQSPRYKIIEKRQSVAFWCNPISGHATLYWYQQILGQGPKLLIQFQNNGVVDDSQLPKDRFSAERLKGVDSTLKIQPAKLEDSAVYLCASSSTGDEAFFGQGTRLTVV.

V and J are TRBV7-9 and TRBJ2-1; D remains unclear. CDR3 length equals 15 residues. Germline assignment: CDR1 SEHNR and CDR2 FQNEAQ (reference sequence). V was cut by 5 bases and J by 6 bases, with 17 bases left in between. The CDR3 DNA follows: TGTGCCAGCAGCCCATTGGGCTTTGTTGGCAATGAGCAGTTCTTC. Amino acid sequence: CASSPLGFVGNEQFF.

The CDR3 loop is CASSSGQNKAYEQYF. As DNA, the CDR3 is TGTGCCAGCAGTTCCGGACAGAACAAAGCCTACGAGCAGTACTTC. V is TRBV2 and J is TRBJ2-7; a possible D gene is TRBD1 (6 bases). The CDR3 runs 15 residues. V shed 5 bases and J shed 2 bases, with 16 bases lying between them. Germline CDR1 is SNHLY and CDR2 is FYNNEI.

The chain has TRBV4-1 and TRBJ1-5; tentatively, D is TRBD1 (5 bases). The germline V gene encodes CDR1 MGHRA and CDR2 YSYEKL. This CDR3 contains 15 residues. The V and J ends lost 1 base and 6 bases respectively, with 13 bases between them. CDR3 sequence: CASSQVFGARQPQHF. DNA of the CDR3: TGCGCCAGCAGCCAAGTTTTTGGGGCGCGTCAGCCCCAGCATTTT.

The DNA of the CDR3 is TGCGCCAGCAGCCAAGATGGGGGACAGGGGGAGGTTGAGCAGTTCTTC. The encoded protein is CASSQDGGQGEVEQFF. J is TRBJ2-1 and V is TRBV4-3; 11 nucleotides line up with TRBD1. This CDR3 contains 16 residues. V dropped 0 bases and J dropped 9; count of bases not matched to a gene: 7. Germline lookup yields CDR1 LGHNA and CDR2 YSLEER.

This clone was picked up a small number of times. The chain links TRBV2 to TRBJ2-7; D remains ambiguous. Germline CDR1 reads SNHLY; CDR2 reads FYNNEI. The CDR3 totals 13 residues. Trimming took off 4 bases at V and 7 bases at J, with 14 bases between the two ends. The CDR3 loop reads CASSGQTVEEQYF. DNA for the CDR3: TGTGCCAGCAGTGGGCAAACGGTCGAAGAGCAGTACTTC.

This rearrangement joins TRBV29-1 to TRBJ1-2; D is possibly TRBD1 (6 bases). The CDR3 contains 13 residues. CDR1 is SQVTM, CDR2 ANQGSEA, per germline. Trimming removed 7 bases from V and 6 bases from J, with 18 bases in between. This CDR3 reads CSALMGGGNGYTF. The DNA for the CDR3 is TGCAGCGCTCTAATGGGGGGCGGGAATGGCTACACCTTC.

The chain joins TRBV28 to TRBJ2-3, with 11 positions matching TRBD2. V gave up 7 bases and J gave up 6 bases; unmatched junction bases: 6. The CDR3 loop spans 14 amino acids. Germline lookup yields CDR1 MDHEN and CDR2 SYDVKM. The CDR3 region has the DNA TGTGCCAGCACCCTAGCGGGAGGTGGGGATACGCAGTATTTT. This sequence encodes CASTLAGGGDTQYF.

The rearrangement links TRBV7-1 to TRBJ2-7; 9 bases line up with TRBD2. TRBV7-1 qualifies as an ORF whose function is uncertain. The CDR3 runs 15 residues. Unmatched junction bases numbered 7, after V lost 4 bases and J lost 3 bases. The CDR3 DNA sequence: TGTGCCAGCAGCTTATCCGGGACTAGCCGCTACGAGCAGTACTTC. Translated, it gives CASSLSGTSRYEQYF.

This chain connects TRBV19 to TRBJ2-6; 7 bases match TRBD1. Germline CDR1 reads LNHDA; CDR2 reads SQIVND (reference sequence). The J segment lost 2 bases and the V segment lost 5 bases, leaving 3 bases of the junction unmatched. The length of the CDR3 is 15 residues. CDR3 sequence reads: CASSLDRAGANVLTF. The CDR3 DNA sequence: TGTGCCAGTAGTCTCGACAGGGCTGGGGCCAACGTCCTGACTTTC.